This T cell receptor (beta chain) was identified during a study of T cell responses to AZD1222 COVID-19 vaccine. Produced via immunoSEQ multiplex PCR; TCRdb's table is partial and in-frame only. The sample records approximately 110,000 clones, 70% to 90% being singletons. This clone was observed once. No antigen is known for it. Study-wide results and limits: In all cases, repertoires were sampled only after the peak T cell response.

The V and J ends lost 2 bases and 2 bases respectively, with 13 bases between them. CDR1 MGHRA and CDR2 YSYEKL come from the germline V gene. The CDR3 contains 16 residues. Sequences were derived from peripheral blood, sampled 28 days after the second AZD1222 dose. The rearrangement joins TRBV4-1 to TRBJ1-3; D is unclear. The clonotype was recovered from an adult who received the AZD1222 COVID-19 vaccine. The CDR3 nucleotides read TGCGCCAGCAGCCAACTCTTTGTGGTTACTGGAAACACCATATATTTT. As protein: CASSQLFVVTGNTIYF.